The entry below describes one T cell receptor (beta chain). A single count supports this clone. Its antigen is not yet known. The sample holds no much larger clone one base away, and base qualities are not on file. This record comes from a study of brain metastases from non-small cell lung cancer (dated by TCRdb to between 2018 and 2020). Notes on the research overall: The study profiled the immune microenvironment of paired resected primary tumors and brain metastases from non-small-cell lung cancer patients. Broader findings and caveats from the paper: Compared with the matched primary tumors, T-cell clones appeared to be expanded in approximately 70% of brain metastases. T-cell infiltration was lower in brain metastases than in primary tumors (P < 0.001). Paired brain metastases and primary tumors largely shared TCR repertoires, although T-cell densities in the metastases were sparse.

The cohort was made up of around 39 patients with surgically resected non-small-cell lung cancer, each of whom had both a primary tumor specimen and a brain metastasis specimen. Archival formalin-fixed, paraffin-embedded tissues were used as the tumor specimens. Looking up the germline V gene (reference sequence) yields CDR1 WNHNN and CDR2 SYGVQD. There are 13 amino acids in the CDR3, from cysteine to phenylalanine inclusive. Of all the DNA, just the CDR3 is kept, 39 bases in frame from base 1. Trimming removed 6 bases from V and 4 bases from J, leaving 11 bases between the germline ends. The method behind the library was the immunoSEQ multiplex PCR assay. Alongside a 770-gene immune expression panel, the team sequenced the T-cell receptor beta chain repertoire. In TCRdb, the immuneACCESS table is reduced to in-frame sequences with V and J assigned. These tables do not hold every clone; where another copy was compared, an unresolved V gene accounts for under half, and the others remain unexplained. In all, the sample holds some 4,500 clones, and about 88% of those were seen once. The ten largest clones add up to around 13% of the sample.

Input material: tissue from a brain metastasis. Per the publication, the cell subset or site label means: resected brain metastasis paired with primary lung tumor. The sequence links TRBV10-1 to TRBJ2-3; the D gene cannot be named for sure. The TCR comes from a donor at least 40 years old with non-small cell lung cancer. The DNA sequence reads TGCGCCAGCAGCCCTAGATCAGCAGATACGCAGTATTTT. This is translated as CASSPRSADTQYF.